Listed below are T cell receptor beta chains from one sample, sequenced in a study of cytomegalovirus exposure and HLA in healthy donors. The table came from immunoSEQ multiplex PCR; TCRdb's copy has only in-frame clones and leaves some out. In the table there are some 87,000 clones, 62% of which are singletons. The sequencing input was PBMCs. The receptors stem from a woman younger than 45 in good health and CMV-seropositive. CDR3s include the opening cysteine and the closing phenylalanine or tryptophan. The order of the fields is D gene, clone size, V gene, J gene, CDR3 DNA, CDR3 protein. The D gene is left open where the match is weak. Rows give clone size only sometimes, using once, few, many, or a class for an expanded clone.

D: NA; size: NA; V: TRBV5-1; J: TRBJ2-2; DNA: TGCGCCAGCAGCTCAGAAGGCGTACTAGCGAACACCGGGGAGCTGTTTTTT; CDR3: CASSSEGVLANTGELFF
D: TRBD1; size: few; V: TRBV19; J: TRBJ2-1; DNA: TGTGCCAGTAACAGGGGCAACGATGAGCAGTTCTTC; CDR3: CASNRGNDEQFF
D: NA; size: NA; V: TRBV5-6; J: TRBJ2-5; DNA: TGTGCCAGCAGCTTACGGACCGGGCTAGGGGATGGGCAGTACTTC; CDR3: CASSLRTGLGDGQYF
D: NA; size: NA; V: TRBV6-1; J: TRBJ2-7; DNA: TGTGCCAGCAGTTTTCGGACGGGGACCTACGAGCAGTACTTC; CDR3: CASSFRTGTYEQYF
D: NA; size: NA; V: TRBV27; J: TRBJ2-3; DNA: TGTGCCAGCAGTTCGACTAGTTCAGATACGCAGTATTTT; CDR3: CASSSTSSDTQYF
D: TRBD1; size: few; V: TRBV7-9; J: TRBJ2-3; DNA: TGTGCCAGCAGCTTCGGGACAGGGGAAGATACGCAGTATTTT; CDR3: CASSFGTGEDTQYF
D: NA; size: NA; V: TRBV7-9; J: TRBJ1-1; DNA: TGTGCCAGCAGCTTTGGGGGGGAAACTGAAGCTTTCTTT; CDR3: CASSFGGETEAFF
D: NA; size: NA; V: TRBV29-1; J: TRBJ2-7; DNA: TGCAGCGTTGAAGGGGCAGGTGGGGGGGAGCAGTACTTC; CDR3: CSVEGAGGGEQYF
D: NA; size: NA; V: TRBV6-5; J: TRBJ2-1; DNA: TGTGCCAGCAGTTACTCCATACTAGCCCGCGATGAGCAGTTCTTC; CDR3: CASSYSILARDEQFF
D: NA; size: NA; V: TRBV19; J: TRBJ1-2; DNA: TGTGCCAGTAGTATAGAGGCTGGCAGGGGATCTGGCTACACCTTC; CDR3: CASSIEAGRGSGYTF
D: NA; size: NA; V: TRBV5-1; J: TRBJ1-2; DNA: TGCGCCAGCAGCTTGGGGACAGTCTATGGCTACACCTTC; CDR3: CASSLGTVYGYTF
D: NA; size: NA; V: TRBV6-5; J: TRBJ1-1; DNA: TGTGCCAGCAGTTACGAGGCAGGGGTGACTGAAGCTTTCTTT; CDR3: CASSYEAGVTEAFF
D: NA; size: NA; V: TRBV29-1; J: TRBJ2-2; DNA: TGCAGCCACATAGAACAGTCGAACACCGGGGAGCTGTTTTTT; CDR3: CSHIEQSNTGELFF
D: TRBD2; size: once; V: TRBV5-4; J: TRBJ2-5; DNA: TGTGCCAGCAGCTTGTCAACGGGGGGGCATGAGACCCAGTACTTC; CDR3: CASSLSTGGHETQYF
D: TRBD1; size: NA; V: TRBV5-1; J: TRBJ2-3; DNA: TGCGCCAGCAGGCCCGGGACAGGGATTACAGATACGCAGTATTTT; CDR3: CASRPGTGITDTQYF
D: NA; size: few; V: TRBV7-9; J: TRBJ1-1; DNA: TGTGCCAGCAGCTTGTTTATGAACACTGAAGCTTTCTTT; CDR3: CASSLFMNTEAFF
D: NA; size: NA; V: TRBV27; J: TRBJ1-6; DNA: TGTGCCAGCAGTCGGGGGGTGGGATCACCCCTCCACTTT; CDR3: CASSRGVGSPLHF
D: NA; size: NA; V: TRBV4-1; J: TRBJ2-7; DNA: TGCGCCAGCAGCCTCAAGATCATCGGGAGCTCCTACGAGCAGTACTTC; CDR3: CASSLKIIGSSYEQYF
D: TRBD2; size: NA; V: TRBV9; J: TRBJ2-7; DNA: TGTGCCAGCAGCGGTAGGGAGGGGAGCTCCTACGAGCAGTACTTC; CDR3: CASSGREGSSYEQYF
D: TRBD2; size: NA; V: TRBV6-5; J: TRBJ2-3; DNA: TGTGCCAGCAGTTACTCGGGGGGGACAGATACGCAGTATTTT; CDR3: CASSYSGGTDTQYF
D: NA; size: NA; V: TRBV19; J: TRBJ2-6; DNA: TGTGCCAGTAGTTCACAACCCGCATCTGGGGCCAACGTCCTGACTTTC; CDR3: CASSSQPASGANVLTF
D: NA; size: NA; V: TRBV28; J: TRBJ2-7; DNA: TGTGCCAGCATGCCCGGGTCATACTACGAGCAGTACTTC; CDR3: CASMPGSYYEQYF
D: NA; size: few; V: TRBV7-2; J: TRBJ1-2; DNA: TGTGCCAGCAGCCTCGGACGGGGAAACTATGGCTACACCTTC; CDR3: CASSLGRGNYGYTF
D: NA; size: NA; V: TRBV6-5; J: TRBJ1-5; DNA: TGTGCCAGCAGTGCTCAGGGCTTTTATCAGCCCCAGCATTTT; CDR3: CASSAQGFYQPQHF
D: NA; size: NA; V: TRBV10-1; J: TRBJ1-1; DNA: TGCGCCAGCAGTGAAGAACAGGCAAACACTGAAGCTTTCTTT; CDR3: CASSEEQANTEAFF
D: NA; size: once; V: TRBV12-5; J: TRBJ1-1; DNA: TGTGCTAGTGGTTTGGAATCCGGGACAGAAGCTTTCTTT; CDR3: CASGLESGTEAFF
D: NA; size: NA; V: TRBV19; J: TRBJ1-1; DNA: TGTGCCAGTACAGAACGGAGAAATGGCAACACTGAAGCTTTCTTT; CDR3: CASTERRNGNTEAFF
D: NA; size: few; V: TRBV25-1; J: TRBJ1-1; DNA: TGTGCCAGCAGGGCGGGGGAGGGCACTGAAGCTTTCTTT; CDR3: CASRAGEGTEAFF
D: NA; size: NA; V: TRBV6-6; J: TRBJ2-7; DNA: TGTGCCAGCAGTGACCGGGACATAACAGAGCAGTACTTC; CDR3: CASSDRDITEQYF
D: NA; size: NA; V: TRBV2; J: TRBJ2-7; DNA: TGTGCCAGTACCCGGGAGTATAGGGGCGAGCAGTACTTC; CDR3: CASTREYRGEQYF
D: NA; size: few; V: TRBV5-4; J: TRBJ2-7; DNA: TGTGCCAGCAGCTTGGGGGGCCGGAGCTCCTACGAGCAGTACTTC; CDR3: CASSLGGRSSYEQYF
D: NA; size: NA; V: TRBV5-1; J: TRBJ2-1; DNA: TGCGCCAGCAGCTTGGCAGAAACAGGGACGCAGTTCTTC; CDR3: CASSLAETGTQFF
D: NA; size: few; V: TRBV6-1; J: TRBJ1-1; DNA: TGTGCCAGCAGTGTACAGGGCGGGGGCACTGAAGCTTTCTTT; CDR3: CASSVQGGGTEAFF